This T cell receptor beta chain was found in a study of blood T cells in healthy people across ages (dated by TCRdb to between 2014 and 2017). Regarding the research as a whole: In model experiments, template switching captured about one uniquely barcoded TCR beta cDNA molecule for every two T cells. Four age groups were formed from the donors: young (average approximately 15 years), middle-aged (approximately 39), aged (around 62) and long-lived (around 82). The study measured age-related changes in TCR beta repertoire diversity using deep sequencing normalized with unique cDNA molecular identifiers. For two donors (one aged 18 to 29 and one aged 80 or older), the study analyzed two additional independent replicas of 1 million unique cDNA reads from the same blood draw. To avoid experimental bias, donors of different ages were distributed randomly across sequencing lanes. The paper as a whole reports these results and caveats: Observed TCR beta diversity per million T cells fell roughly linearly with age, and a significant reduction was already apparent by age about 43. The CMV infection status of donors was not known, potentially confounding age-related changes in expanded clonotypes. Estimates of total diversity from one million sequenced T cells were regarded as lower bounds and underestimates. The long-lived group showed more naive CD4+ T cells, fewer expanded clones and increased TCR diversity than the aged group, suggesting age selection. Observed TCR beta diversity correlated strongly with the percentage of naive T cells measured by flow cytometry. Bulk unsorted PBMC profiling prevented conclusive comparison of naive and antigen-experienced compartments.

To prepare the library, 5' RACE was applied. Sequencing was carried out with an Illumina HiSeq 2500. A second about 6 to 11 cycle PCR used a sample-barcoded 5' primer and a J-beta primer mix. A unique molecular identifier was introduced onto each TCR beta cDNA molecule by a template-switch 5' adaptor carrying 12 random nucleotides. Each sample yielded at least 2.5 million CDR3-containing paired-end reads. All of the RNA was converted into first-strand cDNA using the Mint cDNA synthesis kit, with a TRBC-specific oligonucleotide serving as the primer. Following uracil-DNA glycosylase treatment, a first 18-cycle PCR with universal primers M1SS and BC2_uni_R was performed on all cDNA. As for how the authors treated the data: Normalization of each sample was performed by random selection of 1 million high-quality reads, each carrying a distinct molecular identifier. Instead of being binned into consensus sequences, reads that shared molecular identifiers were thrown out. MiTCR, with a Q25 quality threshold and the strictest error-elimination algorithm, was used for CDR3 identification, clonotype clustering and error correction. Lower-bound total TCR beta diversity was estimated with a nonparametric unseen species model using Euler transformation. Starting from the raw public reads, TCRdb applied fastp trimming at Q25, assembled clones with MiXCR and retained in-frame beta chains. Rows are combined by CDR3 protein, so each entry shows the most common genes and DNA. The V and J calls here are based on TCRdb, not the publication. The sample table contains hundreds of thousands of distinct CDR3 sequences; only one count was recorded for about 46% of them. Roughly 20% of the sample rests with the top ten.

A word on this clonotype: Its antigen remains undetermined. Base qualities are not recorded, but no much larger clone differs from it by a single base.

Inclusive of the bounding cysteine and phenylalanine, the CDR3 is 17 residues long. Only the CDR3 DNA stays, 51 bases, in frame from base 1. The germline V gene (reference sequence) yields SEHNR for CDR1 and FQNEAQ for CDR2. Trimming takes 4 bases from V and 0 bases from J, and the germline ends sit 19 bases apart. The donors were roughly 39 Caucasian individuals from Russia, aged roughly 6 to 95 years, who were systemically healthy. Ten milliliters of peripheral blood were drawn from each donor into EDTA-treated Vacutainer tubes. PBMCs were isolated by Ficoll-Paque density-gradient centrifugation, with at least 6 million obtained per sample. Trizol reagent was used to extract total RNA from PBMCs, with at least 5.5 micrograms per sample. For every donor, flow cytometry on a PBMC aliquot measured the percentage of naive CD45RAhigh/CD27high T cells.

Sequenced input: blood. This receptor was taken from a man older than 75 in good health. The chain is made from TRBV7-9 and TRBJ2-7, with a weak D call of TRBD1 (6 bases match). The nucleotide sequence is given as TGTGCCAGCAGCTCCGAACAGGGACCACAGAGCTCCTACGAGCAGTACTTC. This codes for CASSSEQGPQSSYEQYF.